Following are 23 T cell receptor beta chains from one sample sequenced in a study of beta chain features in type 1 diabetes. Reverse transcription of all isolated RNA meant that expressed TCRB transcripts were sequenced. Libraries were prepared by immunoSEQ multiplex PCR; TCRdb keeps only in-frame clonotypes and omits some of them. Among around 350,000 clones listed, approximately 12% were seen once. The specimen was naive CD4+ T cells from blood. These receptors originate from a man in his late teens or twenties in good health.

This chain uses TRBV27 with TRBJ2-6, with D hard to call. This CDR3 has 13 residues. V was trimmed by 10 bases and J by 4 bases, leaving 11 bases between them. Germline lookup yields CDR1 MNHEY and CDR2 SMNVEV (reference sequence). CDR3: CATRLSGANVLTF. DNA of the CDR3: TGTGCCACTCGACTCTCCGGGGCCAACGTCCTGACTTTC.

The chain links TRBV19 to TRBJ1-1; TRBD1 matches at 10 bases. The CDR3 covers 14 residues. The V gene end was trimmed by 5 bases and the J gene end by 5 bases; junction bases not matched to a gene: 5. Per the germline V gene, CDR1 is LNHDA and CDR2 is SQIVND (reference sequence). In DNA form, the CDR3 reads TGTGCCAGTAGTCTCGGACAGGGGGGGACTGAAGCTTTCTTT. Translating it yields CASSLGQGGTEAFF.

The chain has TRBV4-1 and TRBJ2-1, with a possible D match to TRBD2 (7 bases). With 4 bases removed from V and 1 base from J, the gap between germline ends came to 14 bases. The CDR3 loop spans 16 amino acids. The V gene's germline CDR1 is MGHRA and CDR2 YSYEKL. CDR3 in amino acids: CASSREGDVSYNEQFF. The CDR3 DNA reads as TGCGCCAGCAGCCGGGAGGGGGATGTTTCCTACAATGAGCAGTTCTTC.

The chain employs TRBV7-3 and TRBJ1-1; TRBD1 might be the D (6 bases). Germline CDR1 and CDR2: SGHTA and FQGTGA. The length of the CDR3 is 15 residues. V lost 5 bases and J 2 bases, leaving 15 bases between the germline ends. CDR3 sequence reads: CASSPDAGANTEAFF. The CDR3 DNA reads TGTGCCAGCAGCCCAGATGCAGGGGCTAACACTGAAGCTTTCTTT.

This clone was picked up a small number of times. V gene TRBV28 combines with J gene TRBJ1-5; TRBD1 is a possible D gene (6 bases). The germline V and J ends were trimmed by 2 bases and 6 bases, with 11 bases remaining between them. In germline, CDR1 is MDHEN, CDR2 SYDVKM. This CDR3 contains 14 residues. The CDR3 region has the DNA TGTGCCAGCAGTTTAACAGGGATGGTTCAGCCCCAGCATTTT. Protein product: CASSLTGMVQPQHF.

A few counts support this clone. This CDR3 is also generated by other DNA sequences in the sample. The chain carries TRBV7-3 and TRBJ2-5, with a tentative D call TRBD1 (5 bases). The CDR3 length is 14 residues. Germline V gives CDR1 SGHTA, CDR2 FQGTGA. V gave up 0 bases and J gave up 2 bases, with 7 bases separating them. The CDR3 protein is CASSLTGDQETQYF. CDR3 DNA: TGTGCCAGCAGCTTAACAGGGGATCAAGAGACCCAGTACTTC.

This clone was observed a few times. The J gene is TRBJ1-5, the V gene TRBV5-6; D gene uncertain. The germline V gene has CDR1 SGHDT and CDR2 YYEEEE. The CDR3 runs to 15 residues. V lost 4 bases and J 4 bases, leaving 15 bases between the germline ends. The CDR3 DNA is TGTGCCAGCAGCAGCGGCCCGACGGGGAATCAGCCCCAGCATTTT. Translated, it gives CASSSGPTGNQPQHF.

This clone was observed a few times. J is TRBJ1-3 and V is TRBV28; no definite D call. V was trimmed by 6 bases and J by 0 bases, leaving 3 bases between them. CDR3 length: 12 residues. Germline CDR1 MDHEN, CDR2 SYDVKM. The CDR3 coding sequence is TGTGCCAGCAGGTACTCTGGAAACACCATATATTTT. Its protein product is CASRYSGNTIYF.

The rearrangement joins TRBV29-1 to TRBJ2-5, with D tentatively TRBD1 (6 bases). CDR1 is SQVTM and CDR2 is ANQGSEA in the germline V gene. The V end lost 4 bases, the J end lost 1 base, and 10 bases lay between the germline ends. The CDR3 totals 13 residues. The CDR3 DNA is TGCAGCGTTGCTGGGACATTCCAAGAGACCCAGTACTTC. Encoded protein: CSVAGTFQETQYF.

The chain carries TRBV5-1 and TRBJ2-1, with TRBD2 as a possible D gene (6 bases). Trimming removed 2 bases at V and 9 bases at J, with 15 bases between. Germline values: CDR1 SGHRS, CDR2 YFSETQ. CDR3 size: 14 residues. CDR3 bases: TGCGCCAGCAGCTTTCCCTCTCGGAGGGGTGAGCAGTTCTTC. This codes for CASSFPSRRGEQFF.

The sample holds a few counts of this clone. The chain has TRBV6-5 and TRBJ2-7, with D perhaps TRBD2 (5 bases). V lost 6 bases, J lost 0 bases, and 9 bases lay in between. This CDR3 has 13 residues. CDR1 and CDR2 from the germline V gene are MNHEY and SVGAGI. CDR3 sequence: CASSRGLSYEQYF. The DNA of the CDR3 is TGTGCCAGCAGCCGCGGACTCTCCTACGAGCAGTACTTC.

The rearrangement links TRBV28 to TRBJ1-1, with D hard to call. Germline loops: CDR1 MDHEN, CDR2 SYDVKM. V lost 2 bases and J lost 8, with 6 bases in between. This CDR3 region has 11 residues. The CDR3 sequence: CASSLTEEAFF. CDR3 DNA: TGTGCCAGCAGTTTAACCGAGGAAGCTTTCTTT.

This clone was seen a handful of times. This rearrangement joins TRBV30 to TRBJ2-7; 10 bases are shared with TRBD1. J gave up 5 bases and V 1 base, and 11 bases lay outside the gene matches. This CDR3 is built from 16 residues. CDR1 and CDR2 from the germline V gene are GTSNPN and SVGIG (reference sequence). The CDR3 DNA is TGTGCCTGGAGTGGATCCCGGGACAGGGGATCCCACGAGCAGTACTTC. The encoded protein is CAWSGSRDRGSHEQYF.

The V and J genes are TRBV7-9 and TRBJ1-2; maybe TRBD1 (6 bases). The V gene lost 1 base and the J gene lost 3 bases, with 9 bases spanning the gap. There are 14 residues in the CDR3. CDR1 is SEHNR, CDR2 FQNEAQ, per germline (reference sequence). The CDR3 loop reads CASSLEQGYYGYTF. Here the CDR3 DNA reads TGTGCCAGCAGCTTAGAACAGGGTTACTATGGCTACACCTTC.

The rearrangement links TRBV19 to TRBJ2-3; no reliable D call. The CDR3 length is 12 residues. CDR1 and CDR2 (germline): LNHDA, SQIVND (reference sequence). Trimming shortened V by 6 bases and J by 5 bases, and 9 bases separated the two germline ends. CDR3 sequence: CASSLRGDTQYF. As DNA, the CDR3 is TGTGCCAGTAGCCTGAGAGGAGATACGCAGTATTTT.

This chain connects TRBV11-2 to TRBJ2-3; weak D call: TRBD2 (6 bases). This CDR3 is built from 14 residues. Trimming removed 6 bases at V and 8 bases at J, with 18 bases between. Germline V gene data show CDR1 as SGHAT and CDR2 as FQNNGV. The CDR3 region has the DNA TGTGCCAGCAGTAAGACGGGACTCCGTGGTACGCAGTATTTT. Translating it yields CASSKTGLRGTQYF. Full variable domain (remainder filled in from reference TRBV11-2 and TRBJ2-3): EAGVAQSPRYKIIEKRQSVAFWCNPISGHATLYWYQQILGQGPKLLIQFQNNGVVDDSQLPKDRFSAERLKGVDSTLKIQPAKLEDSAVYLCASSKTGLRGTQYFGPGTRLTVL.

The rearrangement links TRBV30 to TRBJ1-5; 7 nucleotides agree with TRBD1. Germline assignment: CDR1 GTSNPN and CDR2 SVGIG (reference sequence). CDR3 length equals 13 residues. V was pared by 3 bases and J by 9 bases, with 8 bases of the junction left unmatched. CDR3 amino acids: CAWSTGDRRPQHF. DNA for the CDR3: TGTGCCTGGAGCACAGGGGATCGGAGGCCCCAGCATTTT.

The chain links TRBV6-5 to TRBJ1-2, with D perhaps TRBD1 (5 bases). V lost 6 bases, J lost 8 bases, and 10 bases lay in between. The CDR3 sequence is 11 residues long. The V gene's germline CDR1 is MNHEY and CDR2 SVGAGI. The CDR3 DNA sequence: TGTGCCAGCAGCCTCACAGGCGGCTACACCTTC. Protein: CASSLTGGYTF.

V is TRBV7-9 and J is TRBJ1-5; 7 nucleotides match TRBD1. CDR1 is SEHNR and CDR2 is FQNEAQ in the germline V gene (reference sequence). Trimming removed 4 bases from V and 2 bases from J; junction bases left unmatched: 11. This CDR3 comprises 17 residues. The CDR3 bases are TGTGCCAGCAGCTACTGGGGGGAGACAGGGCGCAATCAGCCCCAGCATTTT. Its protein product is CASSYWGETGRNQPQHF.

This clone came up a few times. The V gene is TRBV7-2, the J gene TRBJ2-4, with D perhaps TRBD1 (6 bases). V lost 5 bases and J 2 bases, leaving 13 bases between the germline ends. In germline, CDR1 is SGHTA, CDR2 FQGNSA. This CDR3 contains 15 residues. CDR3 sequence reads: CASSTPGATKNIQYF. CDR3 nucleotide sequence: TGTGCCAGCAGCACCCCAGGGGCCACCAAAAACATTCAGTACTTC.

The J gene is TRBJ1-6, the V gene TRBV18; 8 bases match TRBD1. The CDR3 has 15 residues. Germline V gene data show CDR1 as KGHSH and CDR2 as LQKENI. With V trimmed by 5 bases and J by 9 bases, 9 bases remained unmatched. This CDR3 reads CASSSDRGFTSPLHF. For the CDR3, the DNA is TGTGCCAGCTCAAGCGACAGGGGTTTCACTTCACCCCTCCACTTT.

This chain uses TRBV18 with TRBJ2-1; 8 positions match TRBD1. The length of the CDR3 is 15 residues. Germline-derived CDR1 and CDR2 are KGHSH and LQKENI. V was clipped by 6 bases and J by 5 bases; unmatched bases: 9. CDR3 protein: CASSPGTGQHNEQFF. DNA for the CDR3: TGTGCCAGCTCCCCCGGGACAGGACAACACAATGAGCAGTTCTTC.

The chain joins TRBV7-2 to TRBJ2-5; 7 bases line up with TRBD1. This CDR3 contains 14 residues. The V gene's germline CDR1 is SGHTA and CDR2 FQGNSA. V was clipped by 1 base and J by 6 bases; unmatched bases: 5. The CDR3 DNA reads TGTGCCAGCAGCTTAGGACAGGGATTGAAGACCCAGTACTTC. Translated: CASSLGQGLKTQYF.